The 16 T cell receptor beta chains in this list originate from one sample, sequenced in a study of blood T cells in healthy people across ages. A sample-barcoded 5' primer and a J-beta primer mix were used in a second PCR of roughly 6 to 11 cycles. TCRdb fed the 5' RACE reads into MiXCR, producing one record per CDR3 protein. The table records about a million distinct CDR3 sequences, roughly two fifths of them present only once. Sequencing input: blood. The receptor set was obtained from a man aged 18 to 35 in good health.

About this clonotype: One base away lies a much larger clone, so this may be a sequencing read error. This chain links TRBV29-1 with TRBJ1-4; D is perhaps TRBD1 (6 bases). Germline V gene data show CDR1 as SQVTM and CDR2 as ANQGSEA. This CDR3 is built from 14 residues. The CDR3, as DNA: TGCAGCGCTCCAGGGGCCGGCTCTAATGAAAAACCGTTTTTT. It specifies CSAPGAGSNEKPFF.

In its sample, this clonotype was seen many times. The chain recombines TRBV29-1 with TRBJ2-1; TRBD1 agrees at 8 bases. The CDR3 is 14 amino acids. The germline V gene encodes CDR1 SQVTM and CDR2 ANQGSEA. The J segment lost 4 bases and the V segment lost 3 bases, leaving 5 bases of the junction unmatched. Written as DNA, the CDR3 is TGCAGCGTTGACCGACAGGGGACTTACAATGAGCAGTTCTTC. The encoded protein is CSVDRQGTYNEQFF.

This clonotype was seen many times. V and J are TRBV7-2 and TRBJ2-1; D is uncertain. Germline CDR1 and CDR2: SGHTA and FQGNSA. Trimming shortened V by 2 bases and J by 6 bases, and 5 bases separated the two germline ends. This CDR3 contains 12 residues. CDR3 amino acids: CASSLRINEQFF. The CDR3 DNA is TGTGCCAGCAGCTTACGGATCAATGAGCAGTTCTTC. Variable domain in full (rest from reference TRBV7-2 and TRBJ2-1): GAGVSQSPSNKVTEKGKDVELRCDPISGHTALYWYRQSLGQGLEFLIYFQGNSAPDKSGLPSDRFSAERTGGSVSTLTIQRTQQEDSAVYLCASSLRINEQFFGPGTRLTVL.

The rearrangement links TRBV7-2 to TRBJ1-6; D is undetermined. V was shortened by 7 bases and J by 4 bases, with 14 bases between the two germline ends. Germline V gene data show CDR1 as SGHTA and CDR2 as FQGNSA. This CDR3 comprises 15 residues. CDR3 sequence: CASTTQGAYNSPLHF. In DNA, the CDR3 is TGTGCCAGCACCACCCAAGGCGCATATAATTCACCCCTCCACTTT. The whole variable domain, remainder taken from reference TRBV7-2 and TRBJ1-6, is GAGVSQSPSNKVTEKGKDVELRCDPISGHTALYWYRQSLGQGLEFLIYFQGNSAPDKSGLPSDRFSAERTGGSVSTLTIQRTQQEDSAVYLCASTTQGAYNSPLHFGNGTRLTVT.

For this clonotype: An end of the junction differs from the germline gene, which may be a read error. This rearrangement joins TRBV12-3 or TRBV12-4 to TRBJ2-3; weak D call: TRBD2 (6 bases). CDR3 length: 14 residues. CDR3 amino acids: CAGRAGPSTDTQYF. CDR3 bases: TGTGCCGGCAGGGCGGGACCAAGCACAGATACGCAGTATTTT.

This clonotype has just a few counts. This chain's CDR3 is CSSSTSTDTQYF. As DNA, the CDR3 is TGCAGTTCATCAACTAGCACAGATACGCAGTATTTT. The V call is TRBV29-1, the J call TRBJ2-3, with D unclear. Germline values: CDR1 SQVTM, CDR2 ANQGSEA. This CDR3 is 12 amino acids long.

This clonotype has only a few counts. The V call is TRBV4-1, the J call TRBJ2-1; D uncertain. The CDR3 is 14 residues long. Trimming shortened V by 4 bases and J by 6 bases, and 13 bases separated the two germline ends. Germline V gene lookup returns CDR1 MGHRA and CDR2 YSYEKL. DNA for the CDR3: TGCGCCAGCAGCCTCCTGGGCGTCCCCAATGAGCAGTTCTTC. This codes for CASSLLGVPNEQFF.

This clonotype was counted only a few times. The chain couples TRBV24-1 to TRBJ2-1; TRBD1 matches 10 bases. The CDR3 spans 20 residues. Trimming at V came to 3 bases and at J to 6 bases, leaving 19 bases not matched to a gene. Germline V CDR1 and CDR2: KGHDR, SFDVKD. The CDR3 protein is CATSDHAGTGAKRHANEQFF. As DNA, the CDR3 is TGTGCCACCAGTGATCACGCCGGGACAGGGGCCAAACGGCATGCCAATGAGCAGTTCTTC.

J is TRBJ2-1 and V is TRBV3-1; weak D call: TRBD1 (6 bases). Germline values: CDR1 LGHDT, CDR2 YNNKEL (reference sequence). The CDR3 contains 16 residues. V was trimmed by 2 bases and J by 13 bases, leaving 24 bases between them. The CDR3 sequence is CASSQPRGHLRETQFF. CDR3 nucleotides: TGTGCCAGCAGCCAACCCAGGGGTCACCTAAGGGAGACCCAGTTCTTC.

The V gene is TRBV12-3 or TRBV12-4, the J gene TRBJ1-2; tentative D call: TRBD1 (5 bases). The CDR3 is 12 residues long. Trimming cost V 1 base and J 8 bases, with 8 bases left between them. CDR3 coding DNA: TGTGCCAGCAGTTTAGGACAGCAAGGCTACACCTTC. This encodes CASSLGQQGYTF.

The CDR3 bases are TGTGCCAGCAGTTCGAATACCTTAAGGACAGGGGGGAAGAGTCCCTACGAGCAGTACTTC. Translating gives CASSSNTLRTGGKSPYEQYF. The chain combines TRBV27 with TRBJ2-7; 10 bases agree with TRBD1. The CDR3 totals 20 residues. Germline-derived CDR1 and CDR2 are MNHEY and SMNVEV (reference sequence). V was pared by 4 bases and J by 2 bases, with 20 bases of the junction left unmatched.

J is TRBJ1-5 and V is TRBV6-4; D perhaps matches TRBD1 (5 bases). Deletions cut 6 bases from V and 6 bases from J, with 18 bases between. The CDR3 spans 15 residues. CDR1 MRHNA and CDR2 SNTAGT come from the germline V gene. CDR3 DNA: TGTGCCAGCAGCCCCGACAGTACCGGAGGTCAGCCCCAGCATTTT. Protein: CASSPDSTGGQPQHF.

Comments on this clonotype: One end of the junction varies from germline; a read error may be responsible. The genes are TRBV7-9 and TRBJ2-7; perhaps TRBD2 as D (6 bases). Looked up from germline, CDR1 is SEHNR and CDR2 is FQNEAQ (reference sequence). There are 13 residues in the CDR3. The CDR3 sequence is CTSSPNGGYEQYF. CDR3 DNA sequence: TGTACCAGCAGCCCAAACGGAGGGTACGAGCAGTACTTC.

This chain links TRBV5-1 with TRBJ2-7; D not certain. V was trimmed by 1 base and J by 0 bases, leaving 14 bases between them. The CDR3 is 16 amino acids. Germline V gives CDR1 SGHRS, CDR2 YFSETQ. In DNA, the CDR3 is TGCGCCAGCAGCTTGTTGTCACAGTCCGCCTCCTACGAGCAGTACTTC. Its protein product is CASSLLSQSASYEQYF. The variable domain in full, with the rest retrieved from reference TRBV5-1 and TRBJ2-7, is KAGVTQTPRYLIKTRGQQVTLSCSPISGHRSVSWYQQTPGQGLQFLFEYFSETQRNKGNFPGRFSGRQFSNSRSEMNVSTLELGDSALYLCASSLLSQSASYEQYFGPGTRLTVT.

This clonotype appeared a few times. The chain has TRBV7-9 and TRBJ2-1; D gene ambiguous. CDR1 and CDR2 (germline): SEHNR, FQNEAQ (reference sequence). Between the trimmed V and J ends, which lost 1 base and 6 bases, there was a span of 4 bases. CDR3 size: 12 residues. The CDR3 nucleotides read TGTGCCAGCAGCTTAGATGCCAATGAGCAGTTCTTC. Amino acid sequence: CASSLDANEQFF.

This clonotype was counted a few times. The chain has TRBV12-3 or TRBV12-4 and TRBJ2-1; D ambiguous. The V gene lost 3 bases and the J gene lost 12 bases, with 12 bases spanning the gap. The CDR3 is 12 amino acids. The CDR3 loop reads CASSLGRERQFF. The CDR3 DNA is TGTGCCAGCAGTTTGGGTAGGGAACGGCAGTTCTTC.